Presented here are 27 T cell receptor beta chains from one specimen sequenced in a study of shared T cell receptors in the human thymus. Repertoires were generated with immunoSEQ multiplex PCR, while TCRdb's copy carries only in-frame clones and drops some. This table has hundreds of thousands of clones, approximately 80% appearing once. The same data also contributed to another study, on human thymus T cells.

The specimen sequenced was thymocytes. All receptors come from a boy under two years old with a congenital heart defect.

The rearrangement uses TRBV2 and TRBJ2-1, with 8 bases matching TRBD1. The CDR3 is made up of 16 amino acids. The germline CDR1 and CDR2 sequences are SNHLY and FYNNEI. V was pared by 6 bases and J by 2 bases, with 9 bases of the junction left unmatched. The CDR3: CASRDDRGRTYNEQFF. The CDR3 DNA follows: TGTGCCAGCAGGGATGACAGGGGACGGACCTACAATGAGCAGTTCTTC.

The chain recombines TRBV13 with TRBJ2-3; D possibly corresponds to TRBD2 (6 bases). Trimming cost V 3 bases and J 2 bases, with 12 bases left between them. The CDR3 is made up of 15 amino acids. Germline CDR1 reads PRHDT; CDR2 reads FYEKMQ (reference sequence). Here the CDR3 reads CASSLGEAHTDTQYF. CDR3 nucleotide sequence: TGTGCCAGCAGCTTGGGGGAGGCCCACACAGATACGCAGTATTTT. The full variable domain, in which reference TRBV13 and TRBJ2-3 provide the parts outside the CDR3, is AAGVIQSPRHLIKEKRETATLKCYPIPRHDTVYWYQQGPGQDPQFLISFYEKMQSDKGSIPDRFSAQQFSDYHSELNMSSLELGDSALYFCASSLGEAHTDTQYFGPGTRLTVL.

CDR3 amino acids: CASSSYRGGETQYF. DNA for the CDR3: TGTGCCAGCAGCTCCTACAGGGGTGGAGAGACCCAGTACTTC. V gene TRBV5-4 combines with J gene TRBJ2-5, with TRBD1 identical over 7 bases. The length of the CDR3 is 14 residues. Germline CDR1 SGHNT, CDR2 YYREEE (reference sequence). After removal of 3 bases from V and 4 bases from J, the junction contained 6 bases not matched to a gene.

The chain uses TRBV7-9 and TRBJ1-4; D call uncertain. Germline loops: CDR1 SEHNR, CDR2 FQNEAQ (reference sequence). V was clipped by 1 base and J by 8 bases, with 11 bases between them. The CDR3 runs 14 residues. Here the CDR3 reads CASSLGHPGEKLFF. The CDR3, as DNA: TGTGCCAGCAGCTTAGGTCACCCCGGGGAAAAACTGTTTTTT.

This chain links TRBV10-3 with TRBJ2-5, with D possibly TRBD2 on 5 matching bases. Germline assignment: CDR1 ENHRY and CDR2 SYGVKD. This CDR3 contains 16 residues. The V end lost 3 bases, the J end lost 10 bases, and 24 bases lay between the germline ends. The CDR3 coding sequence is TGTGCCATCAGTGACAACTCTGGCGGGCGGCCATTGGACCAGTACTTC. This codes for CAISDNSGGRPLDQYF.

The chain recombines TRBV5-1 with TRBJ2-3; a weak D match, TRBD1 (6 bases). The CDR3 is 13 amino acids. Germline V gives CDR1 SGHRS, CDR2 YFSETQ. The V and J ends lost 3 bases and 6 bases respectively, with 11 bases between them. Written as DNA, the CDR3 is TGCGCCAGCAGCTGCTCTAGGGGGGATACGCAGTATTTT. Translated, it gives CASSCSRGDTQYF.

This chain uses TRBV11-1 with TRBJ2-7; D is possibly TRBD2 (6 bases). The CDR3 extends over 15 amino acids. Germline assignment: CDR1 SGHAT and CDR2 FQDESV (reference sequence). The ends were cut back, 5 bases at V and 6 bases at J, with 20 bases in the middle. CDR3 DNA: TGTGCCAGCAGCCCGGTGGAGGAGCGGGCGGTCGAGCAGTACTTC. Residues: CASSPVEERAVEQYF.

The chain joins TRBV18 to TRBJ1-5, with a possible D match to TRBD1 (6 bases). V was shortened by 4 bases and J by 0 bases, with 10 bases between the two germline ends. CDR3 length: 15 amino acids. Germline V gene lookup returns CDR1 KGHSH and CDR2 LQKENI. The CDR3, as DNA: TGTGCCAGCTCACGCACAGGGAATAGCAATCAGCCCCAGCATTTT. Translating it yields CASSRTGNSNQPQHF.

This clone was seen only a few times. J is TRBJ1-2 and V is TRBV6-5; D unresolved. This CDR3 is 11 amino acids long. V was clipped by 11 bases and J by 1 base, with 8 bases between them. CDR1 and CDR2 from the germline V gene are MNHEY and SVGAGI. Here the CDR3 reads CALAGNYGYTF. The CDR3 nucleotides read TGTGCCCTGGCGGGTAACTATGGCTACACCTTC.

CDR3 DNA sequence: TGCAGTGGTGAGGGCCAAGAGACCCAGTACTTC. Translated, it gives CSGEGQETQYF. This chain uses TRBV20-1 with TRBJ2-5; D is perhaps TRBD2 (5 bases). The CDR3 sequence is 11 residues long. Germline CDR1 and CDR2: DFQATT and SNEGSKA (reference sequence). V dropped 7 bases and J dropped 1 base, with 7 bases sitting between them.

This clone showed up just a few times. The genes are TRBV29-1 and TRBJ2-7; 8 bases match TRBD2. The CDR3 consists of 15 residues. Germline loops: CDR1 SQVTM, CDR2 ANQGSEA. J lost 5 bases, V lost 4 bases, and 13 bases had no gene match. CDR3 protein: CSVGGPGGPSHEQYF. DNA of the CDR3: TGCAGCGTTGGGGGGCCGGGGGGGCCGTCCCACGAGCAGTACTTC.

V gene TRBV19 combines with J gene TRBJ2-7; 7 bases are shared with TRBD1. V was pared by 2 bases and J by 3 bases, with 4 bases of the junction left unmatched. The CDR3 sequence is 14 residues long. Germline CDR1 reads LNHDA; CDR2 reads SQIVND (reference sequence). CDR3 protein: CASSISQGVYEQYF. The CDR3 nucleotides read TGTGCCAGTAGTATATCGCAGGGGGTCTACGAGCAGTACTTC.

This sequence joins TRBV7-2 and TRBJ2-7; TRBD2 aligns across 10 bases. Trimming took 5 bases from V and 6 from J; bases not matched to a gene: 19. Germline CDR1 and CDR2: SGHTA and FQGNSA. This CDR3 spans 18 amino acids. CDR3 bases: TGTGCCAGCAGCCTTGTTCAGGGGCATGAGCGGGAGGGGGTCGAGCAGTACTTC. This sequence encodes CASSLVQGHEREGVEQYF.

The chain recombines TRBV5-1 with TRBJ2-1; a weak D match, TRBD1 (6 bases). This CDR3 contains 12 residues. Germline V gives CDR1 SGHRS, CDR2 YFSETQ. The V gene lost 0 bases and the J gene lost 10 bases, with 8 bases spanning the gap. This CDR3 reads CASSLGGPEQFF. The CDR3 DNA sequence: TGCGCCAGCAGCTTGGGGGGGCCCGAGCAGTTCTTC. The full variable domain, in which reference TRBV5-1 and TRBJ2-1 provide the parts outside the CDR3, is KAGVTQTPRYLIKTRGQQVTLSCSPISGHRSVSWYQQTPGQGLQFLFEYFSETQRNKGNFPGRFSGRQFSNSRSEMNVSTLELGDSALYLCASSLGGPEQFFGPGTRLTVL.

The CDR3 loop is CSVGGLAASYEQYF. The DNA of the CDR3 is TGCAGCGTGGGCGGGCTAGCGGCCTCCTACGAGCAGTACTTC. This chain connects TRBV29-1 to TRBJ2-7; 7 bases are a match to TRBD2. V shed 6 bases, J shed 0 bases, and the junction held 8 bases outside the gene matches. The V gene's germline CDR1 is SQVTM and CDR2 ANQGSEA. The CDR3 runs 14 residues.

This rearrangement joins TRBV10-1 to TRBJ2-5; 9 bases are shared with TRBD2. Per germline, CDR1 WNHNN and CDR2 SYGVQD (reference sequence). V gave up 6 bases and J gave up 5 bases; unmatched junction bases: 7. The CDR3 loop spans 14 amino acids. The CDR3 nucleotides read TGCGCCAGCAGACATAGCGGGAGAAAGGAGACCCAGTACTTC. Its protein is CASRHSGRKETQYF.

In its sample, this clone was seen a few times. The rearrangement joins TRBV30 to TRBJ2-2, with D tentatively TRBD2 (5 bases). Germline lookup yields CDR1 GTSNPN and CDR2 SVGIG (reference sequence). This CDR3 spans 12 amino acids. V was shortened by 4 bases and J by 6 bases, with 9 bases between the two germline ends. The CDR3 region is CAWKSSPGELFF. The CDR3 DNA is TGTGCCTGGAAATCTAGCCCCGGGGAGCTGTTTTTT.

The chain has TRBV27 and TRBJ1-2; no clear D. Trimming took off 4 bases at V and 2 bases at J, with 8 bases between the two ends. The CDR3 runs 13 residues. Looked up from germline, CDR1 is MNHEY and CDR2 is SMNVEV (reference sequence). The CDR3 loop reads CASSSQQNYGYTF. The CDR3 nucleotides are TGTGCCAGCAGTTCTCAACAGAACTATGGCTACACCTTC.

The chain links TRBV5-6 to TRBJ2-3; 9 nucleotides agree with TRBD2. The CDR3 spans 16 residues. The V gene end was trimmed by 0 bases and the J gene end by 3 bases; junction bases not matched to a gene: 5. The germline CDR1 and CDR2 sequences are SGHDT and YYEEEE. The CDR3 DNA follows: TGTGCCAGCAGCTTGGCGGACAGCGGGGGGACAGATACGCAGTATTTT. This encodes CASSLADSGGTDTQYF.

CDR3 in amino acids: CASSQDQGGASYEQYF. The CDR3 coding sequence is TGTGCCAGCAGCCAAGATCAGGGGGGAGCTTCCTACGAGCAGTACTTC. The chain combines TRBV4-2 with TRBJ2-7; weak D call: TRBD1 (7 bases). The CDR3 is made up of 16 amino acids. Germline CDR1 is LGHNA and CDR2 is YNFKEQ. The V gene lost 0 bases and the J gene lost 1 base, with 13 bases spanning the gap.

This clone was recorded once. The chain carries TRBV7-9 and TRBJ2-2; D unresolved. Trimming removed 1 base at V and 0 bases at J, with 9 bases between. Looked up from germline, CDR1 is SEHNR and CDR2 is FQNEAQ (reference sequence). The CDR3 has 16 amino acids. The CDR3 is CASSLVLGANTGELFF. The CDR3 bases are TGTGCCAGCAGCTTAGTTTTGGGCGCGAACACCGGGGAGCTGTTTTTT.

This rearrangement joins TRBV7-2 to TRBJ2-7; 9 bases line up with TRBD2. Germline lookup yields CDR1 SGHTA and CDR2 FQGNSA. J gave up 4 bases and V 7 bases, and 11 bases lay outside the gene matches. The CDR3 runs 15 residues. DNA of the CDR3: TGTGCCAGCAACCTCCGAGCTAGCGGGGTTTACGAGCAGTACTTC. Its translation: CASNLRASGVYEQYF.

This sequence joins TRBV5-1 and TRBJ2-1; 12 positions agree with TRBD2. The V and J ends lost 4 bases and 9 bases, in that order; junction bases with no gene match: 8. In germline, CDR1 is SGHRS, CDR2 YFSETQ. CDR3 length equals 15 residues. CDR3: CASSLGLAGRIEQFF. The CDR3 nucleotides read TGCGCCAGCAGCCTGGGACTAGCGGGTCGTATTGAGCAGTTCTTC.

The V gene is TRBV27, the J gene TRBJ2-1; TRBD2 matches 8 bases. Per the germline V gene, CDR1 is MNHEY and CDR2 is SMNVEV (reference sequence). V shed 3 bases and J 5 bases; nucleotides not matched to a gene: 9. The CDR3 extends over 16 amino acids. This CDR3 is CASSFVPSGGNNEQFF. The CDR3 DNA reads as TGTGCCAGCAGTTTTGTGCCCAGCGGGGGTAACAATGAGCAGTTCTTC.

The chain couples TRBV7-9 to TRBJ2-1, with TRBD2 matching over 10 bases. This CDR3 is built from 14 residues. Germline V gene lookup returns CDR1 SEHNR and CDR2 FQNEAQ (reference sequence). Trimming took 4 bases from V and 8 from J; bases not matched to a gene: 5. CDR3 sequence (DNA): TGTGCCAGCAGCTCTAGCGGGAGACTCCATGAGCAGTTCTTC. It encodes CASSSSGRLHEQFF.

V usage is TRBV11-2 and J usage is TRBJ2-7; 7 bases are a match to TRBD2. Unmatched junction bases numbered 10, after V lost 4 bases and J lost 1 base. The CDR3 sequence is 16 residues long. The germline V gene has CDR1 SGHAT and CDR2 FQNNGV. This chain's CDR3 is CASSYQGLPSSYEQYF. The CDR3 DNA sequence: TGTGCCAGCAGCTATCAGGGACTACCGTCGTCCTACGAGCAGTACTTC.

The chain combines TRBV2 with TRBJ2-5, with TRBD2 matching 12 bases. V trimming: 6 bases; J trimming: 0 bases; junction bases outside the gene matches: 2. Looked up from germline, CDR1 is SNHLY and CDR2 is FYNNEI. The CDR3 has 15 residues. The CDR3 DNA sequence: TGTGCCAGCAGGGGGACTAGCGGGTACCAAGAGACCCAGTACTTC. Protein sequence: CASRGTSGYQETQYF.